The subject of this entry is one TCR beta chain. Antigen specificity is unknown. Each patient experienced a relapse that followed autologous stem cell transplantation, and brentuximab vedotin exposure varied. From thawed PBMCs, CD4+ T cells were purified using magnetic negative selection. Complete response, partial response or progressive disease made up the best responses. These data come from a study of PD-1 blockade in classical Hodgkin lymphoma. V shed 6 bases and J shed 0 bases, with 18 bases lying between them. The CDR3 is 17 amino acids. The germline V gene encodes CDR1 LNHDA and CDR2 SQIVND (reference sequence). The study's findings and limits: Nivolumab starters within 1 year of ASCT were excluded. Whoever responded completely had baseline diversity much like that seen in newly diagnosed patients.

Data came from immunoSEQ multiplex PCR; TCRdb stores just in-frame clones and leaves some out. The data show 10,000 to 15,000 clones, with about 90% seen just once and under 0.65% held by the top ten. This sequence originates from a human donor with classical Hodgkin lymphoma. This specimen was CD4+ T cells from blood, taken at baseline. J is TRBJ2-4 and V is TRBV19; possible D gene TRBD2, 6 bases. DNA for the CDR3: TGTGCCAGTAGCGCAGTCACGGGGGATCTAGCCAAAAACATTCAGTACTTC. Translation: CASSAVTGDLAKNIQYF.